This T cell receptor (beta chain) is from a study of CD8 T cells in Susac syndrome. Patients with Susac syndrome met diagnostic criteria defined recently for definite or probable disease. Germline CDR1 and CDR2: SGHNT and YYREEE (reference sequence). J lost 5 bases, V lost 3 bases, and 8 bases had no gene match. The CDR3 is 15 amino acids. Reverse transcription of roughly 0.45 to 1 ug RNA used random hexamers. MiXCR, applied by TCRdb to the immunoSEQ multiplex PCR reads, yields one record per CDR3 protein. This table has under 200,000 distinct CDR3 sequences, approximately 94% appearing once. The sequenced sample consisted of CD4+ T cells from PBMCs. The receptor's source is a human donor with Susac syndrome. This chain connects TRBV5-4 to TRBJ2-3; 8 bases map to TRBD2. DNA for the CDR3: TGTGCCAGCAGCTCCGGGGGGGCCAGGTTAGATACGCAGTATTTT. Protein: CASSSGGARLDTQYF. The full variable domain, in which reference TRBV5-4 and TRBJ2-3 provide the parts outside the CDR3, is ETGVTQSPTHLIKTRGQQVTLRCSSQSGHNTVSWYQQALGQGPQFIFQYYREEENGRGNFPPRFSGLQFPNYSSELNVNALELDDSALYLCASSSGGARLDTQYFGPGTRLTVL.